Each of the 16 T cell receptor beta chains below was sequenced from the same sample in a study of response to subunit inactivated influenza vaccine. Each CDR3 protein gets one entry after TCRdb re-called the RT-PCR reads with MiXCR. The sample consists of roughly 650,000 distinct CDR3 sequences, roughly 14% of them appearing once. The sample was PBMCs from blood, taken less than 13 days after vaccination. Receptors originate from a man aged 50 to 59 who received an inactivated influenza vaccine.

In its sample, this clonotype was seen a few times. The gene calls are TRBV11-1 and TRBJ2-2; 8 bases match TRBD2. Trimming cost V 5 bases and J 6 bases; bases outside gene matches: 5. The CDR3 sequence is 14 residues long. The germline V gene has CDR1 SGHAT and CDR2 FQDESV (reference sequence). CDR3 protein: CASSQRELSGELFF. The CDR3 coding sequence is TGTGCCAGCAGCCAGCGGGAGCTGTCCGGGGAGCTGTTTTTT.

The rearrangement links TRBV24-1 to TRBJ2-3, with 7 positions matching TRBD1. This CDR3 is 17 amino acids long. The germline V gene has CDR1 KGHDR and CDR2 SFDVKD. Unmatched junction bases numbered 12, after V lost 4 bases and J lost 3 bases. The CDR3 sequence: CATSEVTRRRGTDTQYF. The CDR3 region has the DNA TGTGCCACCAGTGAGGTTACTCGGCGCAGGGGGACAGATACGCAGTATTTT.

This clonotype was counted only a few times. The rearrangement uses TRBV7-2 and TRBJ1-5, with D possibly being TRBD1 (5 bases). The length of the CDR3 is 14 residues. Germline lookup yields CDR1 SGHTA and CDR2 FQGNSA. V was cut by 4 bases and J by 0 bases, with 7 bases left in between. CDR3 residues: CASSWDGSNQPQHF. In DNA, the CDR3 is TGTGCCAGCAGCTGGGACGGTAGCAATCAGCCCCAGCATTTT.

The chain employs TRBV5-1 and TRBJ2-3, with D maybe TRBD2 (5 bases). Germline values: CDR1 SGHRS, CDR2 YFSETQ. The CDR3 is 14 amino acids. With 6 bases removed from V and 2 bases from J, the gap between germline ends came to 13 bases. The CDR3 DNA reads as TGCGCCAGCATGAGCGGCGAATCCACAGATACGCAGTATTTT. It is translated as CASMSGESTDTQYF.

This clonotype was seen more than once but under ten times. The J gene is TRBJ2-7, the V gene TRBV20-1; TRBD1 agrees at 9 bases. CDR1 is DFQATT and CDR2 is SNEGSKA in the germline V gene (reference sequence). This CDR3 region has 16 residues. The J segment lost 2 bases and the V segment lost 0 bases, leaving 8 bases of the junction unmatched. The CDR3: CSARERDRGVAYEQYF. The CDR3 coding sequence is TGCAGTGCTAGAGAAAGAGACAGGGGGGTCGCCTACGAGCAGTACTTC.

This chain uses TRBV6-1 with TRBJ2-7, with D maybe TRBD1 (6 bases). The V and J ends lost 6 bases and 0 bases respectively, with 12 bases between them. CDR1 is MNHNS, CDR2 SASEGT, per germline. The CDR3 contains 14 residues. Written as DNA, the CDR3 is TGTGCCAGCAGAGCGACAGGAAGCTCCTACGAGCAGTACTTC. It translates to CASRATGSSYEQYF.

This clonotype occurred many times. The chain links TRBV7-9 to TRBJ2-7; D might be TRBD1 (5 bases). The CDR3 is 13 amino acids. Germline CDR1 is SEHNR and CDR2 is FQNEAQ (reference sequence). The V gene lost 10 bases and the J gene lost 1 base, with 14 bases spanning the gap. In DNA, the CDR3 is TGTGCCACCGTGCGGCAGGGATCCTACGAGCAGTACTTC. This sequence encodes CATVRQGSYEQYF.

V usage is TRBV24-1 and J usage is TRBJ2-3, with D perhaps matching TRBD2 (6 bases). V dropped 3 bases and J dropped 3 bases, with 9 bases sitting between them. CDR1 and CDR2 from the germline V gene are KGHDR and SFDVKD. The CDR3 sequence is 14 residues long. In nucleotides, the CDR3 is TGTGCCACCAGTGATGCGGGGCCAACAGATACGCAGTATTTT. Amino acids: CATSDAGPTDTQYF.

CDR3 protein: CASSFPSGAYEQYF. The DNA for the CDR3 is TGTGCCAGCAGCTTCCCCAGCGGAGCCTACGAGCAGTACTTC. The chain carries TRBV5-5 and TRBJ2-7; D might be TRBD2 (5 bases). The CDR3 covers 14 residues. V dropped 2 bases and J dropped 2 bases, with 11 bases sitting between them. The germline V gene has CDR1 SGHKS and CDR2 YYEKEE (reference sequence).

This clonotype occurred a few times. The CDR3 DNA reads TGTGCCAGCAGTTACGGCAGTAGGTACGAGCAGTACTTC. It codes for CASSYGSRYEQYF. This rearrangement joins TRBV6-2 or TRBV6-3 to TRBJ2-7, with D unclear. Germline loops: CDR1 MNHEY, CDR2 SVGEGT. V was trimmed by 2 bases and J by 4 bases, leaving 9 bases between them. CDR3 size: 13 residues.

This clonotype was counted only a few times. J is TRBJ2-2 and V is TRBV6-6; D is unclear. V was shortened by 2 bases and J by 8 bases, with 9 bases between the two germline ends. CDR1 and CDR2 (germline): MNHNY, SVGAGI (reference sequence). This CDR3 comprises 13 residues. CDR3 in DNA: TGTGCCAGCAGTTACAAGGTTTCAGGGGAGCTGTTTTTT. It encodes CASSYKVSGELFF.

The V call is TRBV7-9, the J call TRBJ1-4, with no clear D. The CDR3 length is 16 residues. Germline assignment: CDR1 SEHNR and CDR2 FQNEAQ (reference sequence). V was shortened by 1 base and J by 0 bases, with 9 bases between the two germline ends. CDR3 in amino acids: CASSLGRGATNEKLFF. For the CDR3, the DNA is TGTGCCAGCAGCTTAGGCAGAGGTGCAACTAATGAAAAACTGTTTTTT.

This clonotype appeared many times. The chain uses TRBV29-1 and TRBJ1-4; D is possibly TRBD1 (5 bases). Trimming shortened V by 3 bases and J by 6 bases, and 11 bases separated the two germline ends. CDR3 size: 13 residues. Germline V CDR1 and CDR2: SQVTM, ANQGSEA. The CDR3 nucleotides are TGCAGCGTTGACGGGGGTTGGGATGAAAAACTGTTTTTT. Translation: CSVDGGWDEKLFF.

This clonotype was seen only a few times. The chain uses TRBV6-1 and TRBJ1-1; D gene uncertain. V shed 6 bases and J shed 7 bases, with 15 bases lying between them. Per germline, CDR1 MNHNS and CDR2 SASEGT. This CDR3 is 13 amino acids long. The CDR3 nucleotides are TGTGCCAGCAGACGTTCTTTTGTTTTTGAAGCTTTCTTT. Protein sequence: CASRRSFVFEAFF.

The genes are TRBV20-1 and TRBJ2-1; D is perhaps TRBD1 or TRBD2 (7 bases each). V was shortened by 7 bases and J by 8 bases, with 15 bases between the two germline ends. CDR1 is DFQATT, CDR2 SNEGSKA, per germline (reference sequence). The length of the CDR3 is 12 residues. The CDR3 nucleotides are TGCAGTGAAAGCGGGACAGCCCATGAGCAGTTCTTC. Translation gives CSESGTAHEQFF.

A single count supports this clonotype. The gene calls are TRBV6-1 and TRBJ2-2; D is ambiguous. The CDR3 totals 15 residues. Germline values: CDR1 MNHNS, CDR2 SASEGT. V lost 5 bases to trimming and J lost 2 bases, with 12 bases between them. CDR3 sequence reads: CASSPLWGNTGELFF. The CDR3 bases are TGTGCCAGCAGTCCCCTTTGGGGTAACACCGGGGAGCTGTTTTTT.